The clone carrying this T cell receptor beta chain was counted a few times. This sample is drawn from a study of T cells in Graves' hyperthyroidism and ophthalmopathy. The CDR3 contains 16 residues. CDR1 is SGHTS, CDR2 YDEGEE, per germline. V was pared by 6 bases and J by 2 bases, with 19 bases between. Individuals with ophthalmopathy presented a Clinical Activity Score of at least 3, a NOSPECS grade of at least 4 and a duration under 3 months. Amplification yielded TCR beta CDR3 regions, with RNA transcripts as the source. HTBI primers were used for first-round RT-PCR of the TCR CDR3. In TCRdb, the multiplex PCR reads were re-called with MiXCR into one record per CDR3 protein. The repertoire consists of a few hundred thousand distinct CDR3 sequences, with around 19% occurring once and the leading ten covering roughly 39%.

The sequence came from a man aged 50-59 years with Graves' ophthalmopathy. Sample: blood. The chain combines TRBV5-8 with TRBJ2-3; no definite D call. The CDR3 loop is CASNKVRADSTDTQYF. The CDR3 nucleotides read TGTGCCAGCAACAAGGTCCGGGCGGATTCCACAGATACGCAGTATTTT.